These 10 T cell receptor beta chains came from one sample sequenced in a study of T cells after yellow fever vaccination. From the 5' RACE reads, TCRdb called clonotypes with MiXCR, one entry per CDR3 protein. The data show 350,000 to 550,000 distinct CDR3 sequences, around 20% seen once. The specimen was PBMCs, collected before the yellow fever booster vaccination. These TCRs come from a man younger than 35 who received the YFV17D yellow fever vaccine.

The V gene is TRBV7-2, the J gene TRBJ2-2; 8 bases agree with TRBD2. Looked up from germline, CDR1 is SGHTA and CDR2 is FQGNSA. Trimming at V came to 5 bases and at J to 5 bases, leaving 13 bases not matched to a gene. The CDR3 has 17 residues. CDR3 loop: CASSPLRGAGWTGELFF. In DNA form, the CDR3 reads TGTGCCAGCAGCCCTCTGCGGGGGGCAGGTTGGACCGGGGAGCTGTTTTTT.

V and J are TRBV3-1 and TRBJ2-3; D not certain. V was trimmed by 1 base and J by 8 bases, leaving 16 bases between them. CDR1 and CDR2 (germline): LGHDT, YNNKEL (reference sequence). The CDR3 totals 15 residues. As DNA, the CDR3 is TGTGCCAGCAGCCAAGTGCAAGCCCGAGTCGGTACGCAGTATTTT. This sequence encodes CASSQVQARVGTQYF.

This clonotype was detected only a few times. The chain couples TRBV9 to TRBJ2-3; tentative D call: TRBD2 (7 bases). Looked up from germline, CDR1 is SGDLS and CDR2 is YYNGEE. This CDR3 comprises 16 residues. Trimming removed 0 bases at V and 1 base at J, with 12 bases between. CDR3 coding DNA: TGTGCCAGCAGCGTAGTGGGGGGGGCAGGCACAGATACGCAGTATTTT. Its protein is CASSVVGGAGTDTQYF.

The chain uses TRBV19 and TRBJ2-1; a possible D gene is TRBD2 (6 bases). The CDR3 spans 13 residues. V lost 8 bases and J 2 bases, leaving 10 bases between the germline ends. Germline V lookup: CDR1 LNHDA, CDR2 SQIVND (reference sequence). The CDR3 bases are TGTGCCAGTCTGGAGGGGCCCTACAATGAGCAGTTCTTC. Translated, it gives CASLEGPYNEQFF.

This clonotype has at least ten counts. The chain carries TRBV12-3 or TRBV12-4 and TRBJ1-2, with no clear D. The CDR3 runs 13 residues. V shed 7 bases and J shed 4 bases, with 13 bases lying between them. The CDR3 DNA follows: TGTGCCAGCACCCTAGGGATTATCTATGGCTACACCTTC. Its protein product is CASTLGIIYGYTF.

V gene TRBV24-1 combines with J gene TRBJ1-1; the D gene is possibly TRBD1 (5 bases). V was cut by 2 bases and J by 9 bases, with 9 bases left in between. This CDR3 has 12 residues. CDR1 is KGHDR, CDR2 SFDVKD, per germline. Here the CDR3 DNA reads TGTGCCACCAGTGATTACGGGGGGAAAGCTTTCTTT. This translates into CATSDYGGKAFF.

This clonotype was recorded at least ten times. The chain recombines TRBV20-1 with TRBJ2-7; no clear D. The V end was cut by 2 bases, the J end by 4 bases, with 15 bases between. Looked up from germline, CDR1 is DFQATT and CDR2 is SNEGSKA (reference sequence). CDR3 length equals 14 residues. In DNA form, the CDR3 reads TGCAGTGCTAGACCGACGGGCCCCGCTTACGAGCAGTACGTC. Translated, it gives CSARPTGPAYEQYV.

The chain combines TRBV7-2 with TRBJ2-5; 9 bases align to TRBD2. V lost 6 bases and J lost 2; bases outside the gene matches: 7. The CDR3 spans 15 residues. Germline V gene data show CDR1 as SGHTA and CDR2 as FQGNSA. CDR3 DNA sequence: TGTGCCAGCAGACTTAGCGGGGGTTGGCAAGAGACCCAGTACTTC. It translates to CASRLSGGWQETQYF.

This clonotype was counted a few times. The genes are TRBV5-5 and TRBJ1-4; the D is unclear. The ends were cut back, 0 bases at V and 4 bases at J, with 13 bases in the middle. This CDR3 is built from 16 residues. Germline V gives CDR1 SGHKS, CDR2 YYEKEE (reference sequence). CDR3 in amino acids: CASSLAHASLNEKLFF. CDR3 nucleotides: TGTGCCAGCAGCTTGGCCCACGCGTCGCTTAATGAAAAACTGTTTTTT.

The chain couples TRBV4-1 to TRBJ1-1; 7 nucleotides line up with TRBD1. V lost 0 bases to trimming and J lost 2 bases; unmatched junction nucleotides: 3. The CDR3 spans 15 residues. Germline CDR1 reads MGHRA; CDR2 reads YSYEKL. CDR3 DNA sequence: TGCGCCAGCAGCCAAGATCAGGGGGTAAACACTGAAGCTTTCTTT. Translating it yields CASSQDQGVNTEAFF.